This T cell receptor beta chain came from a study of T cells in Graves' hyperthyroidism and ophthalmopathy (dated by TCRdb to about 2019). Background on the whole study: Peripheral blood was sampled at the time of initial diagnosis, prior to any treatment. To identify distinguishing TCR V-J signatures, a discovery cohort of about a hundred patients was used, comprising under 45 with Graves' ophthalmopathy and some 60 with stable Graves' hyperthyroidism. The 90 to 100 discovery patients were randomly split 7:3 into training and test sets. The study also compared thyroid tissue and blood T-cell repertoires from a handful of Graves' hyperthyroidism patients. Prospective prediction of ophthalmopathy was tested in an independent validation cohort consisting of some 18 hyperthyroidism patients and approximately 16 patients who later progressed to ophthalmopathy. Once sampling was done, hyperthyroidism patients were given methimazole at a starting dose of 30 mg daily, whereas ophthalmopathy patients were given high-dose intravenous methylprednisolone. The paper describes TCR Vbeta CDR3 sequencing of 120 to 150 peripheral blood samples, made up of 40 to 45 ophthalmopathy patients, roughly 75 hyperthyroidism patients and 17 progressor patients. General conclusions and limits of the study: Sample size was not statistically predetermined, and blinding of investigators to group allocation was not performed. In validation, progression to ophthalmopathy was predicted by the model with approximately 67% sensitivity and under 85% specificity, a median of approximately 6.5 months before onset. Blood samples also contained most of the expanded thyroid clonotypes (frequency above 0.001), which suggests that blood repertoires may reflect thyroid immune responses. A model built on a 13 V-J signature distinguished ophthalmopathy from stable hyperthyroidism, reaching roughly 88% sensitivity and around 81% specificity in cross-validation and 80%/75% in testing.

Moderately to severely active disease, a Clinical Activity Score of at least 3, a NOSPECS grade of at least 4, and a duration under 3 months were present in ophthalmopathy patients. Patients with uncontrolled infections, other autoimmune diseases, pregnancy or lactation were excluded. Clinical symptoms, serum thyroxine and TRAb, thyroid ultrasound, and orbital computed tomography formed the basis for the diagnoses. PBMCs were separated from 10 ml of fresh peripheral blood using Ficoll-Paque density gradient centrifugation. Trizol reagent was used to extract total RNA, and RNA quality was then checked on an Agilent 2100 Bioanalyzer. This clonotype was found many times. Its antigen specificity is not known. The record has no base qualities; no much larger clone is one base away. TCR beta CDR3 regions were amplified from RNA transcripts. For the first round of RT-PCR on the TCR CDR3, the HTBI primer set was used together with the Qiagen OneStep RT-PCR kit. Libraries were constructed in a second round of multiplex PCR, after which size selection and purification were carried out. Paired-end sequencing of the libraries was performed with 100 bp reads on an Illumina HiSeq2000. In the authors' own workflow: Raw data were processed with SOAPnuke, discarding reads with adapters, uncalled bases, mean Phred below 15, or no exact constant-primer or identifier match. High-quality paired reads were merged with COPE v1.2.5, and unique nucleotide sequences were defined as clonotypes. MiTCR v1.1 was used to align the clonotypes against IMGT TRBV, TRBD and TRBJ reference segments. Only V-J combinations with frequency above 0.0001, covering 99% to 99.2% of repertoires, were analysed. The TCS score was defined as F50 (clonal expansion) divided by E x V (chaos), with BLOSUM62-based TCRdist calculated between CDR3 peptides within each V-J. Welch's t-statistics and random forest reduced 500 to 650 V-J features to 13, which were used in a naive Bayes classifier (R e1071). The public reads were run again by TCRdb, first through fastp at Q25 and then through MiXCR, and only productive beta chains were kept. Entries are consolidated by CDR3 protein sequence, retaining the most common genes and DNA. TCRdb, rather than the study authors, made the V and J calls. The sample profile shows around 600,000 distinct CDR3 sequences; 14% of them were found once. The ten top clones hold around 7% of the sample.

The CDR3 contains 14 residues, cysteine and phenylalanine counted. Just the 42-base CDR3 DNA is kept, in frame starting at base 1. The V end gives up 2 bases and the J end 2 bases, leaving 2 bases in the junction not matched to a gene. This receptor chain uses TRBV12-3 or TRBV12-4 and TRBJ2-7, with 8 central nucleotides matching TRBD1. Sequencing input: blood. The sequence came from a woman between 18 and 29 years old with Graves' ophthalmopathy. The nucleotides are TGTGCCAGCAGTTTATCGACAGGGGCCTACGAGCAGTACTTC. Protein translation: CASSLSTGAYEQYF.